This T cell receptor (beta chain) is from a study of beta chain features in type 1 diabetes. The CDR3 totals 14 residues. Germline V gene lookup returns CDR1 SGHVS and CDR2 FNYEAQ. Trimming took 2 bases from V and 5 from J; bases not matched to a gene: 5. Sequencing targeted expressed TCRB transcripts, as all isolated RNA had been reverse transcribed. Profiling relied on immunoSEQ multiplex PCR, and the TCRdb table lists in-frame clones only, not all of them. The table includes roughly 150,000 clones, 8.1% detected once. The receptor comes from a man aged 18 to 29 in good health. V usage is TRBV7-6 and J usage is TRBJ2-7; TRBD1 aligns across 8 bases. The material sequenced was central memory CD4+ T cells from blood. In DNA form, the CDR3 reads TGTGCCAGCAGCTTATCGTCCAGGGGGCACGAGCAGTACTTC. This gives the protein CASSLSSRGHEQYF.